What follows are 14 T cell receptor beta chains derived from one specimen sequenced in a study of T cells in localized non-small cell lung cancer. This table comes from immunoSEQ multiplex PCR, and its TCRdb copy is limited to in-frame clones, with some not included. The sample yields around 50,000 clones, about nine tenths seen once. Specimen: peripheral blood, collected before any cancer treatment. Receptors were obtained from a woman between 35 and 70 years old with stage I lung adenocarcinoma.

CDR3 DNA: TGTGCCAGCAGTTACATCAGGGGGCGCGGCACCGGGGAGCTGTTTTTT. Its translation is CASSYIRGRGTGELFF. The chain employs TRBV6-5 and TRBJ2-2, with 8 nucleotides matching TRBD1. This CDR3 contains 16 residues. In germline, CDR1 is MNHEY, CDR2 SVGAGI. The V gene end was trimmed by 2 bases and the J gene end by 4 bases; junction bases not matched to a gene: 6.

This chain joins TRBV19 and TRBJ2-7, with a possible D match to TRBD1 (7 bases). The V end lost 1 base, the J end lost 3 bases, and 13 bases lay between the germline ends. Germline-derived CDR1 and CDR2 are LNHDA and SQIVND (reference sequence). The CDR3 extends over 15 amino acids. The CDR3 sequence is CASSIVSGGNYEQYF. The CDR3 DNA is TGTGCCAGTAGTATAGTTTCAGGGGGGAACTACGAGCAGTACTTC.

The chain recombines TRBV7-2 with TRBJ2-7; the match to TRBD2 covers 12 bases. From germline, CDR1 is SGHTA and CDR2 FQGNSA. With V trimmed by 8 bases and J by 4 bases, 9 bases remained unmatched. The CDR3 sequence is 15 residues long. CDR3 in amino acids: CASVPLAGGAYEQYF. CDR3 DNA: TGTGCCAGCGTACCACTAGCGGGGGGAGCGTACGAGCAGTACTTC.

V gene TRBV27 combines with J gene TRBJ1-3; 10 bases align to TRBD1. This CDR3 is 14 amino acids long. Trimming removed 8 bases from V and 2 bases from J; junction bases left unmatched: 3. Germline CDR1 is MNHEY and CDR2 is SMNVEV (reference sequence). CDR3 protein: CASRQGAAGNTIYF. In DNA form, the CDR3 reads TGTGCCAGCCGACAGGGGGCGGCTGGAAACACCATATATTTT.

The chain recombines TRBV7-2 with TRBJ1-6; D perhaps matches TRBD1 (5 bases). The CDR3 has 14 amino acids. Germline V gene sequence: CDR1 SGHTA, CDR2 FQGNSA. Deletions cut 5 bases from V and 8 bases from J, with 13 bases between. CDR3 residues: CASSRGQRYSPLHF. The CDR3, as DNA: TGTGCCAGCAGCCGTGGACAAAGGTATTCACCCCTCCACTTT.

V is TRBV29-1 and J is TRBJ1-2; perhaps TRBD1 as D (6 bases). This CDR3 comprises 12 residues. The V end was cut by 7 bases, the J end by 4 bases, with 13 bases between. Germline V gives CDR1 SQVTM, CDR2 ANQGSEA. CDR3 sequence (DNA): TGCAGCGCCGTGGACAGTCTCTATGGCTACACCTTC. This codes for CSAVDSLYGYTF.

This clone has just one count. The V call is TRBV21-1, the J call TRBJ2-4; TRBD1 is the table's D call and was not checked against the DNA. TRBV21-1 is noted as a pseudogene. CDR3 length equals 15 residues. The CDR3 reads CASRERGTVKNIQYF. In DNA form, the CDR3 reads TGTGCCAGCAGGGAGCGAGGGACAGTAAAAAACATTCAGTACTTC.

This chain's CDR3 is CASSIEGRPNEKLFF. CDR3 nucleotides: TGTGCCAGTAGTATCGAAGGGCGGCCTAATGAAAAACTGTTTTTT. The chain recombines TRBV19 with TRBJ1-4; D not certain. This CDR3 is 15 amino acids long. Trimming left V 3 bases short and J 3 bases short, with 11 bases between. CDR1 is LNHDA and CDR2 is SQIVND in the germline V gene (reference sequence).

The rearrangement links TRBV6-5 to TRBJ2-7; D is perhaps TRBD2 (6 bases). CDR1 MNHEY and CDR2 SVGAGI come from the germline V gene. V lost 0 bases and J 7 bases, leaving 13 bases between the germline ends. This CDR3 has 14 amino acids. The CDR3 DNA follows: TGTGCCAGCAGTTACTCAGGAGGGTCTGGAGAGCAGTACTTC. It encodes CASSYSGGSGEQYF.

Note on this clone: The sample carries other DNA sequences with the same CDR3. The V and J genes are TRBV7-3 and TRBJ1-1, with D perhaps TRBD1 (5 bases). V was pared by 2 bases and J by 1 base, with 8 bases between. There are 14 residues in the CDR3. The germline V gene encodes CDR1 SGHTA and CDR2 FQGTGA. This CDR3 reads CASSLGATNTEAFF. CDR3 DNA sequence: TGTGCCAGCAGCTTAGGGGCTACGAACACTGAAGCTTTCTTT.

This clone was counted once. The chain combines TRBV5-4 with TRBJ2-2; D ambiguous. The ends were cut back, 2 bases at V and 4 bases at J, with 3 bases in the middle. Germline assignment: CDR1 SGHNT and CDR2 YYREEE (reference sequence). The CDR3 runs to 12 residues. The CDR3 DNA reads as TGTGCCAGCAGCTTTACCACCGGGGAGCTGTTTTTT. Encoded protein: CASSFTTGELFF.

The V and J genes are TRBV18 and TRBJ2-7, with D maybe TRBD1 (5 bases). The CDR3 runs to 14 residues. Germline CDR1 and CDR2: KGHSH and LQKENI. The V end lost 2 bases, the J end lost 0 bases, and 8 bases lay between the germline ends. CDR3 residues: CASSPGASSYEQYF. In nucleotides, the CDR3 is TGTGCCAGCTCACCAGGGGCCAGCTCCTACGAGCAGTACTTC. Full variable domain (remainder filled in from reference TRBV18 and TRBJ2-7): NAGVMQNPRHLVRRRGQEARLRCSPMKGHSHVYWYRQLPEEGLKFMVYLQKENIIDESGMPKERFSAEFPKEGPSILRIQQVVRGDSAAYFCASSPGASSYEQYFGPGTRLTVT.

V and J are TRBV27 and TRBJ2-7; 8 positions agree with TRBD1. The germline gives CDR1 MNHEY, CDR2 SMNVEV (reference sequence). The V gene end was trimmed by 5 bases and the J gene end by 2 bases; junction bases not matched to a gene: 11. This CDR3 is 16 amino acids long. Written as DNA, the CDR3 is TGTGCCAGCAGTAAGGGACAGGCTCTGACGGCCTACGAGCAGTACTTC. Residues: CASSKGQALTAYEQYF.

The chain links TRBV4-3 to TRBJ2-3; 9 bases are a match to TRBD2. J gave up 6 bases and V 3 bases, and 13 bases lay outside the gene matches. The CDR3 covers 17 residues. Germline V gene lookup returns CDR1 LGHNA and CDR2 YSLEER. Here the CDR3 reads CASSHEITGLAGDTQYF. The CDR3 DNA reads TGCGCCAGCAGCCACGAGATAACCGGCCTAGCGGGGGATACGCAGTATTTT.